This TCR beta chain was captured in a study of shared T cell receptors in the human thymus. TCRdb's copy holds only in-frame clones and misses some; the assay was immunoSEQ multiplex PCR. Altogether about 500,000 clones are present, roughly 74% being singletons, with the ten largest covering around 0.013%. Germline V CDR1 and CDR2: MDHEN, SYDVKM. This CDR3 is built from 18 residues. After removal of 5 bases from V and 2 bases from J, the junction contained 12 bases not matched to a gene. This sample was shared with a second study, whose subject was human thymus T cells.

The chain is built from TRBV28 and TRBJ2-7, with 13 nucleotides matching TRBD2. Sequenced sample: thymocytes. The sequence was obtained from a boy in the first two years of life with a congenital heart defect. The CDR3 nucleotides are TGTGCCAGCAGTCAAAGGACTAGCGGGAGATCCCTCACCTACGAGCAGTACTTC. Residues: CASSQRTSGRSLTYEQYF.